This record covers a single T cell receptor beta chain. The V gene's germline CDR1 is SGHTA and CDR2 FQGNSA. Between the trimmed V and J ends, which lost 1 base and 4 bases, there was a span of 25 bases. The CDR3 loop spans 19 amino acids. This study enrolled people aged 18 to 89 from approximately 24 US geographic areas. Clinical history reported by participants formed the basis on which cohorts were assigned. These data come from a study of blood T cell repertoires in COVID-19. Study context: PBMCs, B-cell-depleted T cells, or T cells were the source of the cDNA or gDNA that made up the material.

Clones were sequenced by immunoSEQ multiplex PCR, and TCRdb holds only the in-frame ones, with some missing. The table lists 200,000 to 250,000 clones, approximately 85% of them singletons. This clonotype was obtained from a woman aged 45-65 years with acute COVID-19. Sequenced input: PBMCs or T cells enriched from blood (not recorded which). V usage is TRBV7-2 and J usage is TRBJ1-1; possible D gene TRBD1, 6 bases. DNA for the CDR3: TGTGCCAGCAGCTTAGTTGGGTTCGGCAGGGGTATATTGCGCACTGAAGCTTTCTTT. Protein: CASSLVGFGRGILRTEAFF. Drawing the rest from reference TRBV7-2 and TRBJ1-1, the complete variable domain is GAGVSQSPSNKVTEKGKDVELRCDPISGHTALYWYRQSLGQGLEFLIYFQGNSAPDKSGLPSDRFSAERTGGSVSTLTIQRTQQEDSAVYLCASSLVGFGRGILRTEAFFGQGTRLTVV.